The 29 T cell receptor beta chains reported below all come from one sample, sequenced in a study of molecular identifiers for immune sequencing clone quantification. TCRdb re-analysed the PCR reads in MiXCR, keeping a single row per CDR3 protein. This repertoire shows tens of thousands of distinct CDR3 sequences, roughly 21% found once; its top ten account for 0.85% to 1.2%. The specimen was naive CD8+ T cells from blood, with Jurkat cell RNA spiked in. Described subset: FACS-sorted CD8+CD4-CCR7+CD45RA+ naive T cells. These TCRs come from a human donor in good health. Some libraries in this study had Jurkat cell RNA spiked in.

This clonotype was counted a few times. V gene TRBV4-1 combines with J gene TRBJ2-7, with D maybe TRBD2 (6 bases). The CDR3 length is 17 residues. Trimming shortened V by 3 bases and J by 0 bases, and 18 bases separated the two germline ends. CDR1 and CDR2 from the germline V gene are MGHRA and YSYEKL. The CDR3 DNA reads as TGCGCCAGCAGCCAGTCCCCTCTTGGCGGGACCTCCTACGAGCAGTACTTC. The encoded protein is CASSQSPLGGTSYEQYF.

At least ten counts were recorded for this clonotype. The J gene is TRBJ2-5, the V gene TRBV5-1, with a possible D match to TRBD2 (7 bases). The CDR3 is 18 residues long. The V gene's germline CDR1 is SGHRS and CDR2 YFSETQ. The V end lost 0 bases, the J end lost 2 bases, and 20 bases lay between the germline ends. The CDR3 sequence: CASSLAFSGGGYQETQYF. For the CDR3, the DNA is TGCGCCAGCAGCTTGGCCTTTTCTGGCGGGGGCTATCAAGAGACCCAGTACTTC.

In nucleotides, the CDR3 is TGTGCCAGCAATAGCGTCAATGAGCAGTTCTTC. This encodes CASNSVNEQFF. The rearrangement joins TRBV7-2 to TRBJ2-1; possibly TRBD2 for D (5 bases). The CDR3 is 11 amino acids. Between the trimmed V and J ends, which lost 7 bases and 6 bases, there was a span of 7 bases. Germline CDR1 SGHTA, CDR2 FQGNSA.

The chain joins TRBV7-9 to TRBJ2-5, with a possible D match to TRBD2 (5 bases). This CDR3 contains 14 residues. CDR1 and CDR2 (germline): SEHNR, FQNEAQ (reference sequence). V was trimmed by 1 base and J by 5 bases, leaving 11 bases between them. CDR3 DNA sequence: TGTGCCAGCAGCTTAGAGGAACTAGGGGAGACCCAGTACTTC. Protein product: CASSLEELGETQYF.

In regard to this clonotype: A much larger clone sits a single nucleotide away, making a read error possible. The genes are TRBV4-1 and TRBJ2-3; D gene ambiguous. In germline, CDR1 is MGHRA, CDR2 YSYEKL. There are 15 residues in the CDR3. Here the CDR3 reads CAGSQDVDPTDTQYF. Here the CDR3 DNA reads TGCGCCGGCAGCCAAGATGTAGACCCCACAGATACGCAGTATTTT.

The chain uses TRBV5-6 and TRBJ1-1; 7 bases are a match to TRBD1. Germline loops: CDR1 SGHDT, CDR2 YYEEEE. V trimming: 3 bases; J trimming: 1 base; junction bases outside the gene matches: 9. The CDR3 runs 16 residues. CDR3 in amino acids: CASSSRRGRGNTEAFF. The CDR3 DNA is TGTGCCAGCAGCTCCCGGAGGGGGCGCGGGAACACTGAAGCTTTCTTT.

This chain connects TRBV2 to TRBJ1-1; D is unclear. This CDR3 contains 16 residues. Germline V gives CDR1 SNHLY, CDR2 FYNNEI. V dropped 6 bases and J dropped 1 base, with 18 bases sitting between them. In DNA, the CDR3 is TGTGCCAGCAGCGCTCATCAAGGCAGACGGAACACTGAAGCTTTCTTT. It specifies CASSAHQGRRNTEAFF. Full variable domain (remainder filled in from reference TRBV2 and TRBJ1-1): EPEVTQTPSHQVTQMGQEVILRCVPISNHLYFYWYRQILGQKVEFLVSFYNNEISEKSEIFDDQFSVERPDGSNFTLKIRSTKLEDSAMYFCASSAHQGRRNTEAFFGQGTRLTVV.

Many counts were recorded for this clonotype. CDR3 sequence reads: CASSHPDRDNEQYF. CDR3 DNA: TGCGCCAGCAGCCATCCCGACAGGGACAACGAGCAGTACTTC. The rearrangement links TRBV4-1 to TRBJ2-7; 7 nucleotides line up with TRBD1. This CDR3 is 14 amino acids long. V was pared by 3 bases and J by 5 bases, with 7 bases of the junction left unmatched. CDR1 and CDR2 (germline): MGHRA, YSYEKL.

This clonotype was observed a handful of times. The CDR3 DNA reads TGTGCCAGCAGTGAACTCCCAGACGAGTATAATTCACCCCTCCACTTT. Translating gives CASSELPDEYNSPLHF. V gene TRBV25-1 combines with J gene TRBJ1-6; D not resolved. The germline V gene has CDR1 MGHDK and CDR2 SYGVNS. V lost 2 bases and J 4 bases, leaving 12 bases between the germline ends. The CDR3 loop spans 16 amino acids.

This clonotype was counted many times. The rearrangement joins TRBV15 to TRBJ2-1; 14 bases are shared with TRBD2. The V and J ends lost 9 bases and 8 bases, in that order; junction bases with no gene match: 15. Germline CDR1 and CDR2: LNHNV and YYDKDF (reference sequence). The CDR3 runs 17 residues. CDR3 coding DNA: TGTGCCACGGGGGGCGTGGGGACTAGCGGGAGTGGGTATGAGCAGTTCTTC. Translating gives CATGGVGTSGSGYEQFF.

Details on this clonotype: At one of its ends the junction is not consistent with the germline gene, which may arise from a read error. The chain joins TRBV5-3 to TRBJ1-1; tentative D call: TRBD1 (6 bases). TRBV5-3 is noted as an ORF with a role that remains uncertain. The CDR3 has 16 amino acids. The CDR3 loop reads CASSSDRWGSNTEAFF. CDR3 DNA sequence: TGTGCCAGCAGCTCTGACAGGTGGGGATCGAACACTGAAGCTTTCTTT.

Many counts were recorded for this clonotype. The V and J genes are TRBV29-1 and TRBJ2-1, with 8 bases identical to TRBD2. This CDR3 region has 18 residues. Per the germline V gene, CDR1 is SQVTM and CDR2 is ANQGSEA. The V and J ends lost 3 bases and 0 bases, in that order; junction bases with no gene match: 13. The CDR3 spells CSVEGTASGYVSYNEQFF. CDR3 bases: TGCAGCGTTGAGGGTACGGCTAGCGGGTATGTCTCCTACAATGAGCAGTTCTTC.

This chain uses TRBV4-3 with TRBJ2-5; D possibly corresponds to TRBD2 (5 bases). Deletions cut 1 base from V and 1 base from J, with 10 bases between. This CDR3 has 15 amino acids. The germline V gene has CDR1 LGHNA and CDR2 YSLEER. CDR3 residues: CASSQVWRVQETQYF. The CDR3 DNA is TGCGCCAGCAGCCAAGTCTGGCGGGTCCAAGAGACCCAGTACTTC.

This clonotype was seen repeatedly, ten times or more. This sequence joins TRBV25-1 and TRBJ1-4; D remains ambiguous. Per germline, CDR1 MGHDK and CDR2 SYGVNS. V lost 7 bases and J lost 8, with 14 bases in between. The CDR3 spans 13 residues. The CDR3 bases are TGTGCCAGCAAGGAGGGAGGGCGGGAAAAACTGTTTTTT. It translates to CASKEGGREKLFF.

This clonotype was observed a handful of times. V usage is TRBV28 and J usage is TRBJ2-5; TRBD2 agrees at 13 bases. The CDR3 loop spans 14 amino acids. Germline V gene data show CDR1 as MDHEN and CDR2 as SYDVKM. The CDR3 DNA follows: TGTGCAGCGGGGCCGACTAGCGGGAGGGAGACCCAGTACTTC. It codes for CAAGPTSGRETQYF.

This chain uses TRBV20-1 with TRBJ2-7; D is uncertain. Trimming shortened V by 2 bases and J by 4 bases, and 18 bases separated the two germline ends. This CDR3 region has 15 residues. Germline loops: CDR1 DFQATT, CDR2 SNEGSKA (reference sequence). This chain's CDR3 is CSARSPHNPVYEQYF. CDR3 nucleotides: TGCAGTGCTAGATCCCCCCACAATCCAGTGTACGAGCAGTACTTC.

This clonotype showed up just a few times. The rearrangement links TRBV6-6 to TRBJ2-2; D possibly corresponds to TRBD2 (5 bases). This CDR3 comprises 15 residues. From germline, CDR1 is MNHNY and CDR2 SVGAGI (reference sequence). V was trimmed by 5 bases and J by 4 bases, leaving 14 bases between them. This chain's CDR3 is CASSHLGGFTGELFF. CDR3 nucleotide sequence: TGTGCCAGCAGTCACCTTGGAGGATTCACCGGGGAGCTGTTTTTT.

This clonotype occurred many times. This sequence joins TRBV4-1 and TRBJ1-5; D unclear. The CDR3 runs to 14 residues. V lost 1 base to trimming and J lost 4 bases, with 8 bases between them. The germline gives CDR1 MGHRA, CDR2 YSYEKL. The CDR3 protein is CASSQVMGNQPQHF. CDR3 sequence (DNA): TGCGCCAGCAGCCAAGTGATGGGGAATCAGCCCCAGCATTTT.

As concerns this clonotype: A much larger clonotype is one base distant, so this may be a read error. V usage is TRBV9 and J usage is TRBJ1-1; D gene unclear. Germline assignment: CDR1 SGDLS and CDR2 YYNGEE. This CDR3 region has 13 residues. The DNA of the CDR3 is TGTGCCAGCGGCGTAGTGGCGGACACTGAAGCTTTCTTT. It is translated as CASGVVADTEAFF.

Turning to this clonotype: A much larger clone differs from this one at a single base, so this may be a read error. The chain has TRBV20-1 and TRBJ1-3; D is unclear. The CDR3 sequence is 14 residues long. CDR1 is DFQATT, CDR2 SNEGSKA, per germline (reference sequence). The CDR3 reads CSARVPGSGTTIYF. For the CDR3, the DNA is TGCAGTGCTAGAGTACCGGGATCTGGAACCACCATATATTTT.

This clonotype has just a few counts. V gene TRBV11-3 combines with J gene TRBJ2-2; D unresolved. V lost 2 bases, J lost 0 bases, and 4 bases lay in between. The CDR3 sequence is 14 residues long. Per the germline V gene, CDR1 is SGHNT and CDR2 is YENEEA. CDR3 protein: CASSLTPNTGELFF. Here the CDR3 DNA reads TGTGCCAGCAGCTTAACTCCGAACACCGGGGAGCTGTTTTTT.

This clonotype was seen at least ten times. The rearrangement joins TRBV12-3 or TRBV12-4 to TRBJ2-3; TRBD2 agrees at 14 bases. The CDR3 has 17 amino acids. J was trimmed by 2 bases and V by 5 bases; bases with no gene match: 6. As DNA, the CDR3 is TGTGCCAGCAGTACTGGGACTAGCGGGGGCCCCACAGATACGCAGTATTTT. This sequence encodes CASSTGTSGGPTDTQYF.

The chain recombines TRBV12-3 or TRBV12-4 with TRBJ1-2; D call uncertain. This CDR3 comprises 12 residues. Trimming cost V 5 bases and J 8 bases, with 12 bases left between them. The CDR3 spells CASSLGGSGYTF. In nucleotides, the CDR3 is TGTGCCAGCAGTCTTGGAGGGTCCGGCTACACCTTC.

About this clonotype itself: One end of the junction does not line up with germline, which may come from a read error. V and J are TRBV7-2 and TRBJ2-7; possible D gene TRBD1, 6 bases. Germline lookup yields CDR1 SGHTA and CDR2 FQGNSA. The CDR3 has 15 amino acids. CDR3 region: CVSSSDWGRGNEQYF. The CDR3 DNA follows: TGCGTCAGCAGCTCCGATTGGGGGCGAGGGAACGAGCAGTACTTC.

As for this clonotype: Since a much larger clone is just one base distant, this may be a read error. This chain links TRBV9 with TRBJ2-3; 7 positions match TRBD2. This CDR3 is 16 amino acids long. Germline V gene data show CDR1 as SGDLS and CDR2 as YYNGEE. The V and J ends lost 0 bases and 4 bases, in that order; junction bases with no gene match: 8. In DNA, the CDR3 is TGTGCCAGCAGCGTAGGCCTTAGCGGGCCCGCAGATACGCAGTATTTT. This encodes CASSVGLSGPADTQYF. The full variable domain, completed using reference TRBV9 and TRBJ2-3, is DSGVTQTPKHLITATGQRVTLRCSPRSGDLSVYWYQQSLDQGLQFLIQYYNGEERAKGNILERFSAQQFPDLHSELNLSSLELGDSALYFCASSVGLSGPADTQYFGPGTRLTVL.

This clonotype was seen many times. V is TRBV7-9 and J is TRBJ2-5; D is unresolved. This CDR3 is 15 amino acids long. The germline CDR1 and CDR2 sequences are SEHNR and FQNEAQ (reference sequence). V was clipped by 1 base and J by 1 base, with 10 bases between them. The CDR3 nucleotides are TGTGCCAGCAGCTTAGATTACAGCCTCCAAGAGACCCAGTACTTC. Translation: CASSLDYSLQETQYF.

Remarks on this clonotype: A clone one base away is much larger, so this may be a read error. The chain recombines TRBV5-6 with TRBJ1-4; TRBD1 is a possible D gene (5 bases). Germline loops: CDR1 SGHDT, CDR2 YYEEEE. The V gene lost 3 bases and the J gene lost 6 bases, with 12 bases spanning the gap. CDR3 length: 14 amino acids. The CDR3 sequence: CASSSGPGDEKLFF. CDR3 nucleotide sequence: TGTGCCAGCAGCTCGGGGCCGGGGGATGAAAAACTGTTTTTT.

This chain connects TRBV4-1 to TRBJ2-2; 8 positions agree with TRBD1. The CDR3 consists of 15 residues. Germline V gives CDR1 MGHRA, CDR2 YSYEKL. J was trimmed by 5 bases and V by 2 bases; bases with no gene match: 4. CDR3 sequence (DNA): TGCGCCAGCAGCCAACCTACAGGGGGGACCGGGGAGCTGTTTTTT. Amino acids: CASSQPTGGTGELFF.

This clonotype appeared many times. The rearrangement joins TRBV11-2 to TRBJ1-1, with D uncertain. Germline V gives CDR1 SGHAT, CDR2 FQNNGV. The CDR3 is 13 residues long. Trimming took 5 bases from V and 9 from J, leaving 16 bases between them. The CDR3 loop reads CASSTPAGEQAFF. In nucleotides, the CDR3 is TGTGCCAGCAGCACCCCGGCCGGGGAACAAGCTTTCTTT.